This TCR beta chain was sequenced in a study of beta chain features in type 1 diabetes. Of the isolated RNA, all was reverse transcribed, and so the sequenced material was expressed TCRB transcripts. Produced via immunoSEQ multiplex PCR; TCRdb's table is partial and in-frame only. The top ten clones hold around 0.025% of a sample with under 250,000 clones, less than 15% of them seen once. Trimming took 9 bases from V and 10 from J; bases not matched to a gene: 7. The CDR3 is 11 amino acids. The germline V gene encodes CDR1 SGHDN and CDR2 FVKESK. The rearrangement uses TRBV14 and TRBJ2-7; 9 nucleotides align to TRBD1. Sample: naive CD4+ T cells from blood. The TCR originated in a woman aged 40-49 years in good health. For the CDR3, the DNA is TGTGCCAGTCAACTGGACAGGGGTCAGTACTTC. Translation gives CASQLDRGQYF.